One and the same sample provided the 7 T cell receptor beta chains below, sequenced in a study of blood T cell repertoires in COVID-19. Clones were sequenced by immunoSEQ multiplex PCR, and TCRdb holds only the in-frame ones, with some missing. The data contain about 400,000 clones, 86% of them seen just once; the ten biggest clones take up 7.1%. Material for sequencing was peripheral blood. These receptors came from an older woman with COVID-19, enrolled during active disease.

The chain has TRBV7-9 and TRBJ1-1, with D maybe TRBD1 (5 bases). This CDR3 has 12 amino acids. Germline values: CDR1 SEHNR, CDR2 FQNEAQ (reference sequence). V lost 4 bases and J lost 5, with 8 bases in between. The chain's CDR3 is CASSSQVTEAFF. The DNA of the CDR3 is TGTGCCAGCAGCTCACAGGTGACTGAAGCTTTCTTT. The entire variable domain, with the rest obtained from reference TRBV7-9 and TRBJ1-1, is as follows: DTGVSQNPRHKITKRGQNVTFRCDPISEHNRLYWYRQTLGQGPEFLTYFQNEAQLEKSRLLSDRFSAERPKGSFSTLEIQRTEQGDSAMYLCASSSQVTEAFFGQGTRLTVV.

The chain links TRBV5-1 to TRBJ1-1; no clear D. Trimming cost V 2 bases and J 0 bases, with 11 bases left between them. The CDR3 covers 15 residues. Germline-derived CDR1 and CDR2 are SGHRS and YFSETQ. In nucleotides, the CDR3 is TGCGCCAGCAGCTTACACGAAAGTATGAACACTGAAGCTTTCTTT. Residues: CASSLHESMNTEAFF.

The chain has TRBV9 and TRBJ1-1; no firm D call. This CDR3 has 17 amino acids. Germline-derived CDR1 and CDR2 are SGDLS and YYNGEE. V was cut by 0 bases and J by 2 bases, with 17 bases left in between. In nucleotides, the CDR3 is TGTGCCAGCAGCGTAGACCCACACCCGCTCTTTAACACTGAAGCTTTCTTT. Its protein product is CASSVDPHPLFNTEAFF.

This rearrangement joins TRBV7-9 to TRBJ1-5; a weak D match, TRBD1 (5 bases). In germline, CDR1 is SEHNR, CDR2 FQNEAQ (reference sequence). This CDR3 has 12 residues. With 2 bases removed from V and 6 bases from J, the gap between germline ends came to 5 bases. The CDR3 loop reads CASSLQGQPQHF. The DNA for the CDR3 is TGTGCCAGCAGCTTACAGGGTCAGCCCCAGCATTTT.

This sequence joins TRBV6-2 or TRBV6-3 and TRBJ1-6, with 11 bases that match TRBD1. Germline lookup yields CDR1 MNHEY and CDR2 SVGEGT. The trim removed 0 bases at V and 8 bases at J, leaving 12 bases unmatched. CDR3 length: 19 residues. The CDR3 coding sequence is TGTGCCAGCAGTTACTCGAGGGTAGGACAGGGGGCTTCTGATTCACCCCTCCACTTT. Translating it yields CASSYSRVGQGASDSPLHF.

The chain is built from TRBV6-5 and TRBJ1-2; TRBD1 matches 7 bases. The V segment lost 6 bases and the J segment 0 bases; nucleotides outside the gene matches: 4. This CDR3 comprises 14 residues. Per germline, CDR1 MNHEY and CDR2 SVGAGI. The CDR3 DNA follows: TGTGCCAGCAGGGGACAGTTAGCTAACTATGGCTACACCTTC. Translating it yields CASRGQLANYGYTF.

The chain employs TRBV10-3 and TRBJ2-3; 10 positions agree with TRBD2. J gave up 2 bases and V 6 bases, and 11 bases lay outside the gene matches. The length of the CDR3 is 17 residues. Germline loops: CDR1 ENHRY, CDR2 SYGVKD. The CDR3 sequence: CAIREDSGGSFTDTQYF. The CDR3 nucleotides are TGTGCCATCAGAGAAGATAGCGGGGGGTCCTTCACAGATACGCAGTATTTT.